Each of the 14 T cell receptor beta chains below was sequenced from the same sample in a study of metastatic and nonmetastatic thyroid tumors. Through MiXCR, TCRdb re-clonotyped the PCR reads. The sample consists of approximately 24,000 clones, more than 13% of them appearing once. No treatment had been given to any patient before thyroid surgery. The sample comprised blood. The receptors here all came from a female donor with papillary thyroid cancer or a benign thyroid nodule (not recorded which). Some clones in this sample may be carry-over from other donors' samples.

A note on this clone: The junction and the germline gene differ at one end; a read error may be behind it. The rearrangement uses TRBV6-2 or TRBV6-3 and TRBJ1-2; D gene ambiguous. Germline lookup yields CDR1 MNHEY and CDR2 SVGEGT. The CDR3 consists of 14 residues. CDR3 loop: CASSIRGAPYGYTF. The CDR3 DNA follows: TGTGCCAGCAGCATCCGGGGAGCGCCCTATGGCTACACATTC.

This clone showed up many times. The chain combines TRBV7-3 with TRBJ2-3; D is possibly TRBD1 (6 bases). This CDR3 spans 15 amino acids. Trimming took off 0 bases at V and 4 bases at J, with 11 bases between the two ends. In germline, CDR1 is SGHTA, CDR2 FQGTGA. CDR3 DNA sequence: TGTGCCAGCAGCTTAACAAGGACAGTTTCAGATACGCAGTATTTT. It yields the protein CASSLTRTVSDTQYF.

This clone was observed many times. This chain connects TRBV6-1 to TRBJ1-2; 7 nucleotides match TRBD1. This CDR3 has 13 amino acids. V was pared by 6 bases and J by 5 bases, with 6 bases of the junction left unmatched. The germline V gene has CDR1 MNHNS and CDR2 SASEGT. The CDR3 loop is CASSQDRRYGYTF. CDR3 coding DNA: TGTGCCAGCAGCCAGGACAGGAGATATGGCTACACCTTC.

This clone was counted ten times or more. V and J are TRBV5-6 and TRBJ1-2; 7 bases are shared with TRBD1. V lost 0 bases, J lost 3 bases, and 5 bases stayed unmatched. This CDR3 region has 15 residues. The germline CDR1 and CDR2 sequences are SGHDT and YYEEEE. The CDR3 region is CASSLGQGSYYGYTF. In DNA form, the CDR3 reads TGTGCCAGCAGCTTGGGACAGGGCTCTTACTATGGCTACACCTTC.

This clone has only a few counts. CDR3 nucleotide sequence: TGTGCCAGCAGTCCCACAGTGGGTGCGAAGTATGGCTACACCTTC. This translates into CASSPTVGAKYGYTF. The rearrangement joins TRBV6-1 to TRBJ1-2; D not resolved. This CDR3 is 15 amino acids long. The germline V gene encodes CDR1 MNHNS and CDR2 SASEGT. The V gene lost 5 bases and the J gene lost 5 bases, with 18 bases spanning the gap.

The CDR3 loop is CSARAYEQYF. The CDR3 DNA follows: TGCAGTGCTAGAGCATACGAGCAGTACTTC. The J gene is TRBJ2-7, the V gene TRBV20-1, with no clear D. Germline V gene lookup returns CDR1 DFQATT and CDR2 SNEGSKA (reference sequence). The CDR3 is made up of 10 amino acids. Trimming took 1 base from V and 4 from J, leaving 2 bases between them.

The sample holds many counts of this clone. The sample holds other DNA sequences that translate to the same CDR3. The chain recombines TRBV6-6 with TRBJ1-1, with unresolved D. Trimming cost V 3 bases and J 4 bases, with 15 bases left between them. This CDR3 region has 15 residues. Germline V lookup: CDR1 MNHNY, CDR2 SVGAGI (reference sequence). The CDR3 loop is CASSYGVGRSTEAFF. The CDR3 region has the DNA TGTGCCAGCAGTTATGGTGTAGGAAGGAGCACTGAAGCTTTCTTT.

This clone was seen many times. The same CDR3 can be traced to other DNA sequences in this sample. This chain joins TRBV12-3 or TRBV12-4 and TRBJ1-6; 9 bases agree with TRBD1. The V gene end was trimmed by 6 bases and the J gene end by 7 bases; junction bases not matched to a gene: 10. This CDR3 is built from 16 residues. Written as DNA, the CDR3 is TGTGCCAGCAGGGGCGGACAGGGGATCGGAAATTCACCCCTCCACTTT. As protein: CASRGGQGIGNSPLHF.

The chain joins TRBV2 to TRBJ1-2, with unresolved D. Germline V CDR1 and CDR2: SNHLY, FYNNEI. Trimming took off 7 bases at V and 1 base at J, with 13 bases between the two ends. This CDR3 spans 14 amino acids. This CDR3 is CASIYPAYNYGYTF. The DNA of the CDR3 is TGTGCCAGCATTTACCCGGCGTATAACTATGGCTACACCTTC.

Judged by abundance, this clone is medium-sized (0.01 to 0.1%). This chain uses TRBV7-2 with TRBJ2-7, with a tentative D call TRBD1 (6 bases). The germline V gene has CDR1 SGHTA and CDR2 FQGNSA. V dropped 2 bases and J dropped 1 base, with 9 bases sitting between them. The CDR3 covers 14 residues. This chain's CDR3 is CASSLYQGSYEQYF. The CDR3 nucleotides are TGTGCCAGCAGCTTATATCAGGGGTCCTACGAGCAGTACTTC.

This clone was observed at least ten times. V is TRBV7-3 and J is TRBJ2-3, with 8 bases matching TRBD2. Per the germline V gene, CDR1 is SGHTA and CDR2 is FQGTGA. The CDR3 contains 17 residues. V lost 3 bases to trimming and J lost 3 bases; unmatched junction nucleotides: 11. In nucleotides, the CDR3 is TGTGCCAGCAGCTTTACTTCCCGGGTAGCGGGAACAGATACGCAGTATTTT. This translates into CASSFTSRVAGTDTQYF.

The J gene is TRBJ2-7, the V gene TRBV20-1; D tentatively reads TRBD1 or TRBD2 (7 bases each). Germline V gene sequence: CDR1 DFQATT, CDR2 SNEGSKA (reference sequence). The CDR3 length is 14 residues. Trimming cost V 2 bases and J 3 bases, with 14 bases left between them. In DNA, the CDR3 is TGCAGTGCTAGACGGGGGGCAGGGGGCTACGAGCAGTACTTC. Amino acid sequence: CSARRGAGGYEQYF.

This clone appeared many times. The rearrangement uses TRBV9 and TRBJ1-3; D possibly corresponds to TRBD1 (5 bases). The CDR3 contains 13 residues. Trimming removed 3 bases at V and 5 bases at J, with 9 bases between. Germline CDR1 reads SGDLS; CDR2 reads YYNGEE. The CDR3 region has the DNA TGTGCCAGCAGCGCAGGGAGGAGAAACACCATATATTTT. This codes for CASSAGRRNTIYF.

The rearrangement links TRBV3-1 to TRBJ2-4; D not certain. The CDR3 contains 15 residues. CDR1 LGHDT and CDR2 YNNKEL come from the germline V gene (reference sequence). The ends were cut back, 5 bases at V and 0 bases at J, with 11 bases in the middle. The CDR3 nucleotides are TGTGCCAGCAGCTCATATTCTCTAGCCAAAAACATTCAGTACTTC. It yields the protein CASSSYSLAKNIQYF.